These T cell receptor beta chains were read from a single sample in a study of blood T cell repertoires in COVID-19. Assay: immunoSEQ multiplex PCR; the TCRdb copy retains only in-frame clones and omits some. The sample carries 250,000 or so clones, approximately 83% recorded once. Sequencing used peripheral blood. The receptors were sampled from an older man with acute or convalescent COVID-19. Both conserved end residues are part of each CDR3. The D gene is left open where the match is weak. Size is stated for part of the rows, as once, few or many counts, or as a class when the clone is expanded.

J | D | V | size | DNA | CDR3
TRBJ2-5 | TRBD2 | TRBV6-1 | - | TGTGCCAGCAGTGAAGCGCCGGGACTAGCGGGAGGGAGGCAAGAGACCCAGTACTTC | CASSEAPGLAGGRQETQYF
TRBJ1-4 | TRBD1 | TRBV5-8 | - | TGTGCCAGCAGCGCCGGGACAGGGAGTGGTAATGAAAAACTGTTTTTT | CASSAGTGSGNEKLFF
TRBJ2-1 | - | TRBV11-2 | - | TGTGCCAGCAGTCAAGGCGGATACAATGAGCAGTTCTTC | CASSQGGYNEQFF
TRBJ1-4 | - | TRBV7-8 | - | TGTGCCAGCAGCGCTACAGGGTTGGTAACTAATGAAAAACTGTTTTTT | CASSATGLVTNEKLFF
TRBJ2-5 | TRBD1 | TRBV5-1 | - | TGCGCCAGCAGCCCTGGACAGGAGTTCCAAGAGACCCAGTACTTC | CASSPGQEFQETQYF
TRBJ1-5 | TRBD1 | TRBV18 | - | TGTGCCAGCTCACCGGGACAGGCCCTCGGCCAGCCCCAGCATTTT | CASSPGQALGQPQHF
TRBJ1-4 | - | TRBV28 | few | TGTGCCAGCAGTTTAGGGGCAGGGCGGAATGAAAAACTGTTTTTT | CASSLGAGRNEKLFF
TRBJ1-1 | - | TRBV3-1/TRBV3-2 | - | TGTGCCAGCAGCCAAGTCTCAGGTTCAACTGAAGCTTTCTTT | CASSQVSGSTEAFF
TRBJ2-1 | TRBD2 | TRBV4-2 | - | TGTGCCAGCAGCCAAGATACTAGCGGGAGTCTAAACAATGAGCAGTTCTTC | CASSQDTSGSLNNEQFF
TRBJ2-3 | - | TRBV7-2 | - | TGTGCCAGCAGCTCAACTAGCAGCACAGATACGCAGTATTTT | CASSSTSSTDTQYF
TRBJ1-2 | - | TRBV3-1/TRBV3-2 | - | TGTGCCAGCAGCCAAGGGCTAGCTAACTATGGCTACACCTTC | CASSQGLANYGYTF
TRBJ2-7 | TRBD1 | TRBV30 | - | TGTGCCTGGAGTATCGGACAGGCAACCTACGAGCAGTACTTC | CAWSIGQATYEQYF
TRBJ1-6 | - | TRBV9 | - | TGTGCCAGCAGCGTAGGTGGAGGACAGTTCCGCTCCTATAATTCACCCCTCCACTTT | CASSVGGGQFRSYNSPLHF
TRBJ1-1 | - | TRBV11-2 | - | TGTGCCAGCAGCCCCACCACCGGCACTGAAGCTTTCTTT | CASSPTTGTEAFF
TRBJ1-2 | - | TRBV3-1/TRBV3-2 | once | TGTGCCAGCAGCCTTGGGAGCGCCCCTGGCTACACCTTC | CASSLGSAPGYTF
TRBJ2-5 | - | TRBV28 | - | TGTGCCAGCAGGGCCTCCTTCGGGGTTAGAGGAGAGACCCAGTACTTC | CASRASFGVRGETQYF
TRBJ2-2 | - | TRBV5-4 | - | TGTGCCAGCAGCTTAAGGGAGAAGGCCGGGGAGCTGTTTTTT | CASSLREKAGELFF
TRBJ1-1 | TRBD1 | TRBV5-1 | - | TGCGCCAGCAGCGATGCCGGGACAGGGAACACTGAAGCTTTCTTT | CASSDAGTGNTEAFF
TRBJ1-2 | - | TRBV6-1 | - | TGTGCCAGCAGTGAAGCACGGGGGAGTCATGGCTACACCTTC | CASSEARGSHGYTF
TRBJ2-7 | - | TRBV27 | - | TGTGCCAGCAGTCGGGGGCGGACAGGAACCTACGAGCAGTACTTC | CASSRGRTGTYEQYF
TRBJ2-1 | TRBD1 | TRBV18 | - | TGTGCCAGCTCACCCCCCGGGACAGGGGTCTACAATGAGCAGTTCTTC | CASSPPGTGVYNEQFF
TRBJ1-1 | TRBD1 | TRBV6-2/TRBV6-3 | - | TGTGCCAGCAGTTCTGGGGGGACAGGGGAGACTGAAGCTTTCTTT | CASSSGGTGETEAFF
TRBJ1-2 | - | TRBV5-6 | few | TGTGCCAGCAGCCCGACCTTAAGGACAGTCGACTATGGCTACACCTTC | CASSPTLRTVDYGYTF
TRBJ1-2 | - | TRBV28 | - | TGTGCCAGCAGTTTCCTGAGGGCGGATGGCTACACCTTC | CASSFLRADGYTF
TRBJ2-6 | TRBD1 | TRBV19 | once | TGTGCCAGTAGTTTAAGCCCGGGACAGGGGGCGTCTGGGGCCAACGTCCTGACTTTC | CASSLSPGQGASGANVLTF
TRBJ2-7 | TRBD2 | TRBV3-1/TRBV3-2 | - | TGTGCCAGCAGCCAAGACGGACTAGCGCTAAGCTCCTACGAGCAGTACTTC | CASSQDGLALSSYEQYF
TRBJ2-1 | TRBD1 | TRBV24-1 | - | TGTGCCACCAGTGACCCAATCGGACAGGGGGCGATCAATGAGCAGTTCTTC | CATSDPIGQGAINEQFF
TRBJ1-2 | TRBD1 | TRBV7-8 | - | TGTGCCAGCAGCTCGGGACAGACCCTGGGGTGCACCTTC | CASSSGQTLGCTF
TRBJ2-5 | TRBD2 | TRBV9 | - | TGTGCCAGCAGTGTGGGACTAGCGGGAGGGAGGGAGACCCAGTACTTC | CASSVGLAGGRETQYF
TRBJ1-5 | TRBD1 | TRBV2 | - | TGTGCCAGCAAGGGGGACAGCGGCCAGCCCCAGCATTTT | CASKGDSGQPQHF
TRBJ1-4 | - | TRBV19 | - | TGTGCCAGTAGGAGCCGGGGAAGGGGAGGAGAAAAACTGTTTTTT | CASRSRGRGGEKLFF
TRBJ1-3 | TRBD1 | TRBV5-1 | - | TGCGCCAGCCGGCTAACAGGGGGCTCTGGAAACACCATATATTTT | CASRLTGGSGNTIYF
TRBJ1-2 | TRBD1 | TRBV24-1 | few | TGTGCCACCAGTGATTCGACAGGGGGCCATGGCTACACCTTC | CATSDSTGGHGYTF
TRBJ1-2 | - | TRBV28 | - | TGTGCCAGCAGTTTGCCAGGGGCTAACTATGGCTACACCTTC | CASSLPGANYGYTF
TRBJ1-5 | - | TRBV2 | - | TGTGCCAGCAGTGAATTTCAGGGTAATCAGCCCCAGCATTTT | CASSEFQGNQPQHF